Each of the 29 T cell receptor beta chains below was sequenced from the same sample in a study of T cells in Graves' hyperthyroidism and ophthalmopathy. Amplification of TCR beta CDR3 regions was performed using RNA transcripts as template. A first-round RT-PCR of the TCR CDR3 used the HTBI primer set. TCRdb called the multiplex PCR reads again in MiXCR, with one record for every CDR3 protein. The sample consists of approximately 620,000 distinct CDR3 sequences, approximately 13% of them appearing once. Sample: blood. These receptors were collected from a woman aged 30 to 39 with Graves' hyperthyroidism that later progressed to Graves' ophthalmopathy.

This clonotype was counted once. A junction end diverges from the germline sequence, so it may reflect a read error. In DNA, the CDR3 is TGTGCCACCAGTGACCCGCAGGCAGGGGAGGGCAATCAGCCCCAGCATTTT. Translating gives CATSDPQAGEGNQPQHF. The chain is built from TRBV6-2 or TRBV6-3 and TRBJ1-5, with a weak D call TRBD1 (6 bases). The CDR3 runs to 17 residues. The germline gives CDR1 MNHEY, CDR2 SVGEGT.

This clonotype has only a few counts. V is TRBV20-1 and J is TRBJ1-6; TRBD1 is a possible D gene (5 bases). Deletions cut 1 base from V and 5 bases from J, with 9 bases between. The CDR3 covers 14 residues. In germline, CDR1 is DFQATT, CDR2 SNEGSKA (reference sequence). This chain's CDR3 is CSARVGQNNSPLHF. In DNA form, the CDR3 reads TGCAGTGCTAGAGTAGGACAAAATAATTCACCCCTCCACTTT.

This clonotype was observed a handful of times. The chain recombines TRBV5-1 with TRBJ1-3, with unresolved D. Trimming removed 3 bases from V and 0 bases from J, with 13 bases in between. Germline loops: CDR1 SGHRS, CDR2 YFSETQ. This CDR3 comprises 16 residues. Here the CDR3 DNA reads TGCGCCAGCAGCTGGTTGGACGGTACCTCTGGAAACACCATATATTTT. Translated: CASSWLDGTSGNTIYF.

There are many counts of this clonotype. The gene calls are TRBV28 and TRBJ2-7; D remains ambiguous. Between the trimmed V and J ends, which lost 6 bases and 7 bases, there was a span of 10 bases. This CDR3 spans 11 amino acids. The germline CDR1 and CDR2 sequences are MDHEN and SYDVKM. This CDR3 is CASSGVREQYF. The CDR3 nucleotides read TGTGCCAGCAGCGGAGTTCGTGAGCAGTACTTC.

V is TRBV3-1 and J is TRBJ2-2; no clear D. The CDR3 runs 16 residues. Between the trimmed V and J ends, which lost 4 bases and 3 bases, there was a span of 15 bases. Germline loops: CDR1 LGHDT, CDR2 YNNKEL (reference sequence). Written as DNA, the CDR3 is TGTGCCAGCAGCCTTCGCCCCGGGTTTGACACCGGGGAGCTGTTTTTT. Translating it yields CASSLRPGFDTGELFF.

This clonotype was found a few times. The chain carries TRBV4-2 and TRBJ1-6; D gene unclear. The CDR3 is 15 amino acids. V gave up 0 bases and J gave up 3 bases, with 6 bases separating them. CDR1 is LGHNA, CDR2 YNFKEQ, per germline. CDR3 DNA sequence: TGTGCCAGCAGCCAAGACCAGGACTATAATTCACCCCTCCACTTT. Its translation is CASSQDQDYNSPLHF.

The V and J genes are TRBV27 and TRBJ1-5; possible D gene TRBD1, 6 bases. The CDR3 length is 15 residues. Germline CDR1 and CDR2: MNHEY and SMNVEV (reference sequence). The V and J ends lost 6 bases and 3 bases respectively, with 15 bases between them. CDR3 region: CASRLRQADNQPQHF. DNA for the CDR3: TGTGCCAGCAGATTGAGACAGGCGGACAATCAGCCCCAGCATTTT.

The DNA of the CDR3 is TGTGCCAGCAGCGCTGACAGCGGGGATTCACCCCTCCACTTT. Amino acids: CASSADSGDSPLHF. V gene TRBV9 combines with J gene TRBJ1-6, with a possible D match to TRBD1 (5 bases). V lost 3 bases and J 8 bases, leaving 12 bases between the germline ends. This CDR3 is 14 amino acids long. CDR1 is SGDLS, CDR2 YYNGEE, per germline.

This clonotype was counted ten times or more. V and J are TRBV7-8 and TRBJ2-5; 9 nucleotides match TRBD1. J was trimmed by 5 bases and V by 2 bases; bases with no gene match: 6. Germline CDR1 SGHVS, CDR2 FQNEAQ. This CDR3 comprises 15 residues. CDR3: CASSLRDRVRETQYF. CDR3 coding DNA: TGTGCCAGCAGCTTAAGGGACAGGGTGCGGGAGACCCAGTACTTC.

V gene TRBV5-1 combines with J gene TRBJ1-4; the match to TRBD1 covers 10 bases. CDR3 size: 16 residues. Germline V gives CDR1 SGHRS, CDR2 YFSETQ. V was clipped by 2 bases and J by 6 bases; unmatched bases: 7. CDR3 DNA: TGCGCCAGCAGCTTACTGACAGGGGGCGGGGATGAAAAACTGTTTTTT. It codes for CASSLLTGGGDEKLFF. Based on the CDR3 plus reference TRBV5-1 and TRBJ1-4, the full variable domain is KAGVTQTPRYLIKTRGQQVTLSCSPISGHRSVSWYQQTPGQGLQFLFEYFSETQRNKGNFPGRFSGRQFSNSRSEMNVSTLELGDSALYLCASSLLTGGGDEKLFFGSGTQLSVL.

This clonotype was observed many times. The CDR3 nucleotides read TGTGCCACAAGAACGCATGGGGCTAATGAAAAACTGTTTTTT. Amino acids: CATRTHGANEKLFF. The V gene is TRBV27, the J gene TRBJ1-4, with D hard to call. V was pared by 10 bases and J by 3 bases, with 15 bases between. CDR1 is MNHEY and CDR2 is SMNVEV in the germline V gene (reference sequence). The CDR3 is 14 residues long. Drawing the rest from reference TRBV27 and TRBJ1-4, the complete variable domain is EAQVTQNPRYLITVTGKKLTVTCSQNMNHEYMSWYRQDPGLGLRQIYYSMNVEVTDKGDVPEGYKVSRKEKRNFPLILESPSPNQTSLYFCATRTHGANEKLFFGSGTQLSVL.

This clonotype was observed a few times. V is TRBV27 and J is TRBJ2-1, with D maybe TRBD2 (5 bases). Trimming pared 6 bases from V and 0 bases from J, leaving 12 bases between. The germline gives CDR1 MNHEY, CDR2 SMNVEV (reference sequence). This CDR3 comprises 15 residues. The CDR3 DNA reads as TGTGCCAGCAGCCAAGACGGGAACTCCTACAATGAGCAGTTCTTC. It is translated as CASSQDGNSYNEQFF.

This clonotype was counted at least ten times. The V call is TRBV5-5, the J call TRBJ1-2; D remains ambiguous. The CDR3 consists of 14 residues. Looked up from germline, CDR1 is SGHKS and CDR2 is YYEKEE (reference sequence). The V and J ends lost 5 bases and 1 base respectively, with 12 bases between them. The CDR3 loop reads CASRITTNNYGYTF. CDR3 DNA: TGTGCCAGCAGAATTACCACAAATAACTATGGCTACACCTTC.

The genes are TRBV5-4 and TRBJ2-2; unclear D gene. Trimming removed 2 bases at V and 6 bases at J, with 8 bases between. The CDR3 is 13 amino acids. The germline CDR1 and CDR2 sequences are SGHNT and YYREEE (reference sequence). CDR3 coding DNA: TGTGCCAGCAGCTTTTCCCCTGCCGGGGAGCTGTTTTTT. It translates to CASSFSPAGELFF.

A few counts support this clonotype. The genes are TRBV11-2 and TRBJ2-7; 8 bases match TRBD2. The CDR3 extends over 14 amino acids. J was trimmed by 3 bases and V by 6 bases; bases with no gene match: 7. The germline V gene encodes CDR1 SGHAT and CDR2 FQNNGV. CDR3 in DNA: TGTGCCAGCAGTCAACGGGAGGGAGGCTACGAGCAGTACTTC. It translates to CASSQREGGYEQYF.

In the case of this clonotype: Relative to the germline gene, one junction end is altered; a read error may explain this. The chain links TRBV9 to TRBJ1-1; unclear D gene. CDR1 and CDR2 (germline): SGDLS, YYNGEE. This CDR3 spans 15 amino acids. Here the CDR3 DNA reads TGTGCCAGCAGCGTAGGTGGGCTTCTGAACACTGAATCTTTCTTT. This sequence encodes CASSVGGLLNTESFF.

This clonotype was found many times. This chain connects TRBV20-1 to TRBJ1-2; D unclear. CDR3 length equals 13 residues. Trimming removed 3 bases from V and 1 base from J, with 9 bases in between. Germline lookup yields CDR1 DFQATT and CDR2 SNEGSKA (reference sequence). DNA of the CDR3: TGCAGTGCTAGCAAAGGCAGTAACTATGGCTACACCTTC. Protein product: CSASKGSNYGYTF.

This clonotype has more than one count but fewer than ten. The V gene is TRBV19, the J gene TRBJ1-5; weak D call: TRBD1 (6 bases). Germline V gene data show CDR1 as LNHDA and CDR2 as SQIVND (reference sequence). Trimming took 5 bases from V and 3 from J, leaving 11 bases between them. This CDR3 comprises 14 residues. CDR3: CASSSRGLNQPQHF. The DNA for the CDR3 is TGTGCCAGTAGTTCCAGGGGACTCAATCAGCCCCAGCATTTT.

The gene calls are TRBV9 and TRBJ2-2; TRBD2 is a possible D gene (6 bases). Germline CDR1 and CDR2: SGDLS and YYNGEE. CDR3 length equals 13 residues. V was pared by 2 bases and J by 6 bases, with 8 bases between. This chain's CDR3 is CASSVPGAGELFF. The CDR3 nucleotides read TGTGCCAGCAGCGTCCCGGGAGCCGGGGAGCTGTTTTTT.

Ten or more counts support this clonotype. The V and J genes are TRBV10-3 and TRBJ2-7; D is perhaps TRBD2 (6 bases). Between the trimmed V and J ends, which lost 8 bases and 7 bases, there was a span of 18 bases. This CDR3 spans 13 amino acids. The germline V gene has CDR1 ENHRY and CDR2 SYGVKD. For the CDR3, the DNA is TGTGCCATCGGACGGCCTGGGCGGGATGAGCAGTACTTC. Translating it yields CAIGRPGRDEQYF.

This clonotype appeared a few times. This chain joins TRBV28 and TRBJ1-5, with TRBD1 matching over 8 bases. Germline CDR1 MDHEN, CDR2 SYDVKM. This CDR3 has 15 residues. V shed 5 bases and J 2 bases; nucleotides not matched to a gene: 5. CDR3 bases: TGTGCCAGCAGTCACCCGGACAGGGGCAATCAGCCCCAGCATTTT. Its protein is CASSHPDRGNQPQHF.

Details on this clonotype: The junction departs from germline at one end; a sequencing error may be responsible. The chain recombines TRBV29-1 with TRBJ1-1; D not certain. Germline V gives CDR1 SQVTM, CDR2 ANQGSEA. The CDR3 is made up of 16 amino acids. CDR3 in DNA: TGCAGCGTAGAAGGAGGATTGGGTCGAACGAACACTGAAGCTTTCTTT. It codes for CSVEGGLGRTNTEAFF.

This clonotype was seen at least ten times. The chain uses TRBV5-1 and TRBJ2-3, with D hard to call. From germline, CDR1 is SGHRS and CDR2 YFSETQ. The CDR3 runs 14 residues. Trimming left V 4 bases short and J 2 bases short, with 11 bases between. The CDR3 nucleotides are TGCGCCAGCAGCGCCGACTCCTACACAGATACGCAGTATTTT. It specifies CASSADSYTDTQYF.

At least ten counts were recorded for this clonotype. The J gene is TRBJ1-1, the V gene TRBV30; TRBD1 matches 7 bases. Germline V gene lookup returns CDR1 GTSNPN and CDR2 SVGIG (reference sequence). J lost 2 bases, V lost 5 bases, and 5 bases had no gene match. The CDR3 extends over 13 amino acids. CDR3 sequence: CAWETGVNTEAFF. CDR3 DNA sequence: TGTGCCTGGGAAACAGGGGTTAACACTGAAGCTTTCTTT.

Ten or more counts support this clonotype. This chain uses TRBV18 with TRBJ2-3; 8 nucleotides line up with TRBD2. With V trimmed by 3 bases and J by 4 bases, 3 bases remained unmatched. This CDR3 has 14 residues. CDR1 is KGHSH, CDR2 LQKENI, per germline. CDR3: CASSPTSVSDTQYF. CDR3 nucleotides: TGTGCCAGCTCACCGACTAGCGTTTCAGATACGCAGTATTTT. Full variable domain (rest looked up from reference TRBV18 and TRBJ2-3): NAGVMQNPRHLVRRRGQEARLRCSPMKGHSHVYWYRQLPEEGLKFMVYLQKENIIDESGMPKERFSAEFPKEGPSILRIQQVVRGDSAAYFCASSPTSVSDTQYFGPGTRLTVL.

This clonotype occurred a few times. This chain's CDR3 is CASSDIDFSNQPQHF. Written as DNA, the CDR3 is TGTGCCAGCAGTGACATCGATTTCAGCAATCAGCCCCAGCATTTT. The V gene is TRBV28, the J gene TRBJ1-5; no definite D call. V lost 5 bases and J 1 base, leaving 12 bases between the germline ends. The germline V gene has CDR1 MDHEN and CDR2 SYDVKM. This CDR3 region has 15 residues.

This sequence joins TRBV18 and TRBJ2-7; TRBD1 agrees at 7 bases. Trimming removed 0 bases from V and 5 bases from J; junction bases left unmatched: 10. This CDR3 has 16 amino acids. CDR1 KGHSH and CDR2 LQKENI come from the germline V gene. In DNA form, the CDR3 reads TGTGCCAGCTCACCACCGTCTCTGGACAGGTCCCACGAGCAGTACTTC. Its translation is CASSPPSLDRSHEQYF.

This clonotype was counted at least ten times. The chain couples TRBV12-3 or TRBV12-4 to TRBJ2-1; 13 positions agree with TRBD2. J lost 9 bases, V lost 6 bases, and 8 bases had no gene match. The CDR3 loop spans 15 amino acids. This CDR3 reads CASSFGTSGIREQFF. Written as DNA, the CDR3 is TGTGCCAGCAGCTTCGGGACTAGCGGGATTCGTGAGCAGTTCTTC.

In regard to this clonotype: A much larger clone sits a single nucleotide away, making a read error possible. The gene calls are TRBV7-2 and TRBJ2-1; 10 bases match TRBD2. This CDR3 comprises 16 residues. Per the germline V gene, CDR1 is SGHTA and CDR2 is FQGNSA. The junction had 5 bases not matched to a gene; V was cut back by 3 bases and J by 3 bases. This chain's CDR3 is CASSFERLAGYNEQFF. In nucleotides, the CDR3 is TGTGCCAGCAGCTTTGAAAGACTAGCGGGCTACAATGAGCAGTTCTTC.